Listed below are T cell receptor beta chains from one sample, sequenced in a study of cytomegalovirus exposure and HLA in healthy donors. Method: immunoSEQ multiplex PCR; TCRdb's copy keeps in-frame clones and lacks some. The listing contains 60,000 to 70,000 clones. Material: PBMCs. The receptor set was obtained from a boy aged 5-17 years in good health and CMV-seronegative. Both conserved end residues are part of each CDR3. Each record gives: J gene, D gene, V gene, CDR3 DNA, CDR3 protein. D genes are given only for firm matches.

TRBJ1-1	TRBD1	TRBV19	TGTGCCAGTAGCCCCCCTACAGGGGGCATCACTGAAGCTTTCTTT	CASSPPTGGITEAFF
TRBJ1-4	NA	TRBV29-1	TGCAGCGTTTCGGGCGGGGCCGGTGAAAAACTGTTTTTT	CSVSGGAGEKLFF
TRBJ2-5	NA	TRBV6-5	TGTGCCAACGGGGGGCGGGGTAGCGGTCGATGTGCCCAGTACTTC	CANGGRGSGRCAQYF
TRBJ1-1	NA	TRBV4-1	TGCGCCAGCAGCCAAGTAGGGGTCGGGTGGACTGAAGCTTTCTTT	CASSQVGVGWTEAFF
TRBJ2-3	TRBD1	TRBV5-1	TGCGCCAGCAGCTCCGGGACAGCTTACACAGATACGCAGTATTTT	CASSSGTAYTDTQYF
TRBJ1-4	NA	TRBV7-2	TGTGCCAGCAGCCGCCCTAGGAACAGGTTGGATGAAAAACTGTTTTTT	CASSRPRNRLDEKLFF
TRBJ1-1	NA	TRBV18	TGTGCCAGCTCACCACTCTCAGCCACAGGGATGAACACTGAAGCTTTCTTT	CASSPLSATGMNTEAFF
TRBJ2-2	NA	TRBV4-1	TGCGCCAGCAGCTCTCCAAAGGCAGGTCTCGCGAACACCGGGGAGCTGTTTTTT	CASSSPKAGLANTGELFF
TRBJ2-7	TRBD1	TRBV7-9	TGTGCCAGCAGCTTACCGGGACAGATGTCTTACGAGCAGTACTTC	CASSLPGQMSYEQYF
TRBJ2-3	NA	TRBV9	TGTGCCAGCAGCGTAGGAGCTCCCCTGGCAGATACGCAGTATTTT	CASSVGAPLADTQYF
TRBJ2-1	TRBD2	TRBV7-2	TGTGCCAGCAGGCTGGGGCTAGCGGGAGGCAATGAGCAGTTCTTC	CASRLGLAGGNEQFF
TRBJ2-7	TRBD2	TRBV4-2	TGTGCCAGCAGCCAAGATTTGGGGACTAGCGACTACGAGCAGTACTTC	CASSQDLGTSDYEQYF
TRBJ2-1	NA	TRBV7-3	TGTGCCAGCAGCCCCGGGCGTAGCGGACCGACTCCCTACAATGAGCAGTTCTTC	CASSPGRSGPTPYNEQFF
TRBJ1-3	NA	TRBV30	TGTGCCTGGAGCGAGGACACCATATATTTT	CAWSEDTIYF
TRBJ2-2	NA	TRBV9	TGTGCCAGCAGCGTAGACGGGAAGAACACCGGGGAGCTGTTTTTT	CASSVDGKNTGELFF
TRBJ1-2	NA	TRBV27	TGTGCCAGCAGTTTAGCCCCCGAGAAGAACTATGGCTACACCTTC	CASSLAPEKNYGYTF